This passage covers 26 T cell receptor beta chains from one sample sequenced in a study of CD8+CD57+ T cells in acquired aplastic anemia. Patients selected for sequencing had displayed CD8+CD57+ cell expansion by flow cytometry. Investigators profiled TCR beta VDJ and CDR3 from genomic DNA template. TCRdb used MiXCR to reprocess the reads, holding one entry per CDR3 protein. The table has roughly 500,000 distinct CDR3 sequences, roughly a third seen once. Sequencing was performed on sorted CD4+, CD8+, or CD8+CD57+ T cells (not recorded which) from PBMCs. These receptors all come from a human donor with aplastic anemia.

Only a few counts were recorded for this clonotype. This chain joins TRBV6-4 and TRBJ2-2, with TRBD2 matching over 7 bases. V lost 6 bases to trimming and J lost 1 base; unmatched junction nucleotides: 5. This CDR3 spans 15 amino acids. CDR1 and CDR2 (germline): MRHNA, SNTAGT. The chain's CDR3 is CASSATSRNTGELFF. CDR3 coding DNA: TGTGCCAGCAGCGCGACTAGCAGGAACACCGGGGAGCTGTTTTTT.

The chain joins TRBV19 to TRBJ1-2; TRBD1 matches at 7 bases. The CDR3 has 19 amino acids. Germline trimming cut 5 bases from V and 8 bases from J; bases unmatched to any gene: 26. The germline V gene encodes CDR1 LNHDA and CDR2 SQIVND (reference sequence). The CDR3 DNA follows: TGTGCCAGTAGTCCATCTAAATGGGGGCTCGAATTGCCAGGGGGAGGCTACACCTTC. Its translation is CASSPSKWGLELPGGGYTF.

In its sample, this clonotype was seen many times. The J gene is TRBJ1-6, the V gene TRBV10-1; a possible D gene is TRBD1 (6 bases). The length of the CDR3 is 13 residues. Trimming removed 8 bases at V and 7 bases at J, with 12 bases between. Germline values: CDR1 WNHNN, CDR2 SYGVQD (reference sequence). CDR3 coding DNA: TGCGCCAGCCCAGGGGATCTCAATTCACCCCTCCACTTT. Translating it yields CASPGDLNSPLHF.

V gene TRBV2 combines with J gene TRBJ1-4; 9 nucleotides agree with TRBD1. V gave up 10 bases and J gave up 4 bases; unmatched junction bases: 10. The CDR3 extends over 15 amino acids. Germline CDR1 and CDR2: SNHLY and FYNNEI. CDR3 protein: CANRVTGGGNEKLFF. As DNA, the CDR3 is TGTGCCAACAGAGTTACAGGGGGCGGTAATGAAAAACTGTTTTTT. The full variable domain, its missing parts supplied by reference TRBV2 and TRBJ1-4, is EPEVTQTPSHQVTQMGQEVILRCVPISNHLYFYWYRQILGQKVEFLVSFYNNEISEKSEIFDDQFSVERPDGSNFTLKIRSTKLEDSAMYFCANRVTGGGNEKLFFGSGTQLSVL.

The chain couples TRBV12-5 to TRBJ1-5, with a possible D match to TRBD1 (6 bases). Trimming removed 4 bases from V and 9 bases from J, with 16 bases in between. The CDR3 consists of 14 residues. Per the germline V gene, CDR1 is LGHNT and CDR2 is FRNRAP. CDR3 nucleotides: TGTGCTAGTGGTTATGACAGGTTGATTGCGCCCCAGCATTTT. It yields the protein CASGYDRLIAPQHF. Looking up the rest from reference TRBV12-5 and TRBJ1-5 gives the full variable domain: DARVTQTPRHKVTEMGQEVTMRCQPILGHNTVFWYRQTMMQGLELLAYFRNRAPLDDSGMPKDRFSAEMPDATLATLKIQPSEPRDSAVYFCASGYDRLIAPQHFGDGTRLSIL.

This clonotype has at least ten counts. The V gene is TRBV4-2, the J gene TRBJ1-2, with 7 nucleotides matching TRBD1. The CDR3 consists of 14 residues. V lost 7 bases, J lost 5 bases, and 10 bases stayed unmatched. The germline gives CDR1 LGHNA, CDR2 YNFKEQ. The CDR3 reads CASITGQVKYGYTF. The CDR3, as DNA: TGTGCCAGCATTACCGGACAGGTGAAGTATGGCTACACCTTC.

This clonotype was seen a handful of times. The chain is built from TRBV3-1 and TRBJ2-7; TRBD2 aligns across 8 bases. V gave up 0 bases and J gave up 3 bases; unmatched junction bases: 4. CDR3 length: 15 residues. The germline CDR1 and CDR2 sequences are LGHDT and YNNKEL (reference sequence). In nucleotides, the CDR3 is TGTGCCAGCAGCCAAGATGGGACTAGAAACTACGAGCAGTACTTC. It yields the protein CASSQDGTRNYEQYF.

V is TRBV6-4 and J is TRBJ2-2; 9 bases match TRBD1. This CDR3 is built from 15 residues. The J segment lost 4 bases and the V segment lost 4 bases, leaving 4 bases of the junction unmatched. The germline V gene encodes CDR1 MRHNA and CDR2 SNTAGT. As DNA, the CDR3 is TGTGCCAGCAGTGCCGGGACAGGGTCCACCGGGGAGCTGTTTTTT. Amino acids: CASSAGTGSTGELFF.

Concerning this clonotype itself: A much bigger clone sits one base away, suggesting this may be a read error. The chain carries TRBV29-1 and TRBJ1-4, with D hard to call. Germline CDR1 is SQVTM and CDR2 is ANQGSEA. Trimming removed 2 bases from V and 9 bases from J, with 16 bases in between. The CDR3 contains 14 residues. The DNA of the CDR3 is TGCAGCGTTGAATCAGCGGGTGTGGATAAAAAACTGTTTTTT. This sequence encodes CSVESAGVDKKLFF.

The chain uses TRBV19 and TRBJ1-5; TRBD1 agrees at 8 bases. Per the germline V gene, CDR1 is LNHDA and CDR2 is SQIVND (reference sequence). The CDR3 has 17 residues. Trimming at V came to 11 bases and at J to 6 bases, leaving 21 bases not matched to a gene. The chain's CDR3 is CAWSLAGGAELGQPQHF. CDR3 sequence (DNA): TGTGCCTGGAGTCTAGCAGGGGGCGCGGAGCTGGGTCAGCCCCAGCATTTT.

The rearrangement joins TRBV6-1 to TRBJ2-2, with D tentatively TRBD1 (6 bases). The V and J ends lost 6 bases and 3 bases respectively, with 11 bases between them. Germline values: CDR1 MNHNS, CDR2 SASEGT. The CDR3 contains 14 residues. The CDR3 nucleotides are TGTGCCAGCAGGGTAACAGGGTACACCGGGGAGCTGTTTTTT. Its translation: CASRVTGYTGELFF.

This clonotype was seen ten or more times. The V call is TRBV20-1, the J call TRBJ2-5, with TRBD2 matching 11 bases. Germline V gene sequence: CDR1 DFQATT, CDR2 SNEGSKA (reference sequence). This CDR3 spans 13 amino acids. V was pared by 8 bases and J by 2 bases, with 4 bases of the junction left unmatched. This CDR3 is CSSLAGGQETQYF. CDR3 bases: TGCAGTTCTTTAGCGGGGGGGCAAGAGACCCAGTACTTC.

This clonotype was found a few times. The chain carries TRBV2 and TRBJ1-2; D perhaps matches TRBD1 (6 bases). Germline V lookup: CDR1 SNHLY, CDR2 FYNNEI. Trimming left V 11 bases short and J 8 bases short, with 24 bases between. The CDR3 is 14 amino acids. The DNA for the CDR3 is TGTGCCGGCCAAGGACGGGGGCCCCCACAAGGCTACACCTTC. Translated: CAGQGRGPPQGYTF.

This clonotype was seen at least ten times. The J gene is TRBJ2-2, the V gene TRBV15, with 7 bases that match TRBD1. Germline lookup yields CDR1 LNHNV and CDR2 YYDKDF (reference sequence). The CDR3 is 14 residues long. The J segment lost 1 base and the V segment lost 6 bases, leaving 2 bases of the junction unmatched. DNA for the CDR3: TGTGCCACCAGGCGGACAGGGAACACCGGGGAGCTGTTTTTT. Translated: CATRRTGNTGELFF.

Many counts were recorded for this clonotype. The chain has TRBV2 and TRBJ1-2, with 10 bases that match TRBD1. With V trimmed by 11 bases and J by 3 bases, 3 bases remained unmatched. This CDR3 is 12 amino acids long. The V gene's germline CDR1 is SNHLY and CDR2 FYNNEI. This CDR3 reads CAGQGVDYGYTF. The CDR3, as DNA: TGTGCCGGACAGGGGGTGGACTATGGCTACACCTTC.

This clonotype has a count of ten or more. The chain employs TRBV7-2 and TRBJ1-5; D not certain. Trimming cost V 2 bases and J 7 bases, with 9 bases left between them. The germline V gene encodes CDR1 SGHTA and CDR2 FQGNSA. The CDR3 sequence is 13 residues long. CDR3 nucleotide sequence: TGTGCCAGCAGCTTATCGTTCGGGCAGCCCCAGCATTTT. Translating gives CASSLSFGQPQHF. Combining the CDR3 with reference TRBV7-2 and TRBJ1-5 gives the whole variable domain GAGVSQSPSNKVTEKGKDVELRCDPISGHTALYWYRQSLGQGLEFLIYFQGNSAPDKSGLPSDRFSAERTGGSVSTLTIQRTQQEDSAVYLCASSLSFGQPQHFGDGTRLSIL.

The chain joins TRBV2 to TRBJ2-5; TRBD2 matches 9 bases. Germline CDR1 reads SNHLY; CDR2 reads FYNNEI. The CDR3 has 13 amino acids. V lost 7 bases and J lost 3; bases outside the gene matches: 3. The CDR3 DNA follows: TGTGCCAGCACCGCGGGGGGGAAAGAGACCCAGTACTTC. Translated: CASTAGGKETQYF.

The chain is built from TRBV5-8 and TRBJ2-7, with D possibly being TRBD1 (6 bases). CDR3 length: 13 residues. The germline V gene encodes CDR1 SGHTS and CDR2 YDEGEE. V lost 6 bases and J lost 1, with 11 bases in between. DNA of the CDR3: TGTGCCAGCAAATTTACAGGGTCCTACGAGCAGTACTTC. The encoded protein is CASKFTGSYEQYF.

Ten or more counts support this clonotype. The V call is TRBV27, the J call TRBJ1-2; no clear D. Trimming removed 6 bases from V and 1 base from J, with 6 bases in between. In germline, CDR1 is MNHEY, CDR2 SMNVEV (reference sequence). CDR3 size: 12 residues. The DNA of the CDR3 is TGTGCCAGCAGAGACGTTAACTATGGCTACACCTTC. Its protein product is CASRDVNYGYTF.

There are a few counts of this clonotype. The chain links TRBV2 to TRBJ1-5; D is unclear. Trimming removed 4 bases at V and 2 bases at J, with 12 bases between. The CDR3 consists of 15 residues. From germline, CDR1 is SNHLY and CDR2 FYNNEI. The DNA of the CDR3 is TGTGCCAGCAGTGCCTTCGGGGAGGGCAATCAGCCCCAGCATTTT. It codes for CASSAFGEGNQPQHF.

The sample holds a few counts of this clonotype. The J gene is TRBJ1-2, the V gene TRBV6-2 or TRBV6-3, with D tentatively TRBD1 (5 bases). The CDR3 covers 16 residues. Germline values: CDR1 MNHEY, CDR2 SVGEGT. The germline V and J ends were trimmed by 3 bases and 1 base, with 15 bases remaining between them. The CDR3 DNA reads as TGTGCCAGCAGTTATCTTCCTGGGGGACTTAACTATGGCTACACCTTC. This translates into CASSYLPGGLNYGYTF.

Comments on this clonotype: This may come from a read error, since a much larger clone is one base off. The V call is TRBV25-1, the J call TRBJ1-1; a possible D gene is TRBD1 (6 bases). CDR3 size: 16 residues. Trimming took 4 bases from V and 0 from J, leaving 15 bases between them. The germline V gene encodes CDR1 MGHDK and CDR2 SYGVNS. CDR3 loop: CASSVGTRSMNTEAFF. The CDR3 bases are TGTGCCAGCAGTGTCGGGACAAGATCGATGAACACTGAAGCTTTCTTT.

The table lists this clonotype with a count of one. The chain is built from TRBV5-6 and TRBJ2-7, with D possibly TRBD1 on 6 matching bases. V was cut by 1 base and J by 2 bases, with 10 bases left in between. CDR1 SGHDT and CDR2 YYEEEE come from the germline V gene. The CDR3 runs 14 residues. The CDR3 DNA is TGTGCCAGCAGCTTGACAGGGACGACCTACGAGCAGTACTTC. Translating gives CASSLTGTTYEQYF.

This clonotype was seen a few times. This chain joins TRBV19 and TRBJ2-1, with 7 bases lining up with TRBD2. After removal of 5 bases from V and 3 bases from J, the junction contained 10 bases not matched to a gene. This CDR3 region has 16 residues. The germline CDR1 and CDR2 sequences are LNHDA and SQIVND (reference sequence). The CDR3 sequence is CASSAQAGLLYNEQFF. CDR3 nucleotide sequence: TGTGCCAGTAGTGCCCAAGCGGGATTGCTCTACAATGAGCAGTTCTTC.

Points on this clonotype: A read error is possible here, since a much larger clone lies one base away. The rearrangement links TRBV29-1 to TRBJ2-2; D may be TRBD2 (5 bases). CDR1 SQVTM and CDR2 ANQGSEA come from the germline V gene. The length of the CDR3 is 12 residues. The CDR3 is CSVGPRAGELVF. CDR3 in DNA: TGCAGCGTGGGCCCTCGGGCCGGGGAGCTGGTTTTT.

J is TRBJ2-1 and V is TRBV20-1; 8 bases are a match to TRBD2. This CDR3 has 14 residues. The junction had 7 bases not matched to a gene; V was cut back by 4 bases and J by 5 bases. Germline V gene lookup returns CDR1 DFQATT and CDR2 SNEGSKA (reference sequence). The CDR3 nucleotides are TGCAGTGCTACCCTTGCGGGGGGCCACAATGAGCAGTTCTTC. Its translation is CSATLAGGHNEQFF.